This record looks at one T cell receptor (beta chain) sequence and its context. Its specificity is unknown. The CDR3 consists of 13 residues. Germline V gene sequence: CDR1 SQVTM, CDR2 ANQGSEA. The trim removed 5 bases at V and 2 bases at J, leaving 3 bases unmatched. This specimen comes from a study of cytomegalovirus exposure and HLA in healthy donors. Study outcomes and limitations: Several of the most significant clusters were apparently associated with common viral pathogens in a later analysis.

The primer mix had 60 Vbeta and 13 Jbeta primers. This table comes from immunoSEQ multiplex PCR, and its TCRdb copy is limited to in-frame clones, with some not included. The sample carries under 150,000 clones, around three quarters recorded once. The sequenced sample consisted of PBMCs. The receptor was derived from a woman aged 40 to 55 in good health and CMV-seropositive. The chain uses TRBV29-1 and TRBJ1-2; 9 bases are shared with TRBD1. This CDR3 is CSVRTGANYGYTF. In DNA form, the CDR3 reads TGCAGCGTTAGGACAGGGGCCAACTATGGCTACACCTTC.